This T cell receptor (beta chain) was retrieved from a study of shared clonotypes between healthy human individuals. Study results and caveats: A few donors shared 4.5% to 6.5% of their naive CD4 clonotypes.

The protocol was immunoSEQ multiplex PCR, while the TCRdb copy is restricted to in-frame clones and leaves out a portion. The top ten clones hold about 0.13% of a sample with 2.5 million or so clones, more than 90% of them seen once. As for this clone: Its specificity is not known.

Only Caucasian adults living in Nashville, Tennessee served as donors. The sample consisted of naive CD4+ T cells sorted from blood. Documented subset: CD45RA+ positively selected. The sequence was obtained from a man younger than 30 in good health.

The CDR3 spells CASSQASWTGGFVGVGNTIYF. The CDR3 coding sequence is TGTGCCAGCAGCCAAGCATCCTGGACAGGGGGTTTTGTGGGAGTTGGAAACACCATATATTTT. V and J are TRBV14 and TRBJ1-3; 10 positions agree with TRBD1. V trimming: 1 base; J trimming: 3 bases; junction bases outside the gene matches: 18. This CDR3 spans 21 amino acids. Germline-derived CDR1 and CDR2 are SGHDN and FVKESK.